This TCR beta chain appears in the sequencing data of a study of blood T cell repertoires in COVID-19. At the level of the study: Nucleic acid was either cDNA or gDNA, and it came from T cells, B-cell-depleted T cells, or PBMCs.

The CDR3 has 19 residues. Authors' processing steps: It was from reference gene primer amplification that nucleated cell counts were estimated. Sequencing used immunoSEQ multiplex PCR; TCRdb keeps in-frame clones, though not all of them. V, J and clone size were drawn from that table, and D and trimming were deduced from the DNA. The sample shows fewer than 300,000 clones, roughly 90% of them seen only once. The study drew participants aged about 18 to 89 years from around 24 US areas. Recovery meant two consecutive negative NP/OP PCR tests, professional clearance, or resolved symptoms. The sequence derives from a young woman who had recovered from COVID-19. The V and J genes are TRBV21-1 and TRBJ1-5; TRBD1 is taken as the D call from the table, unchecked against the DNA. TRBV21-1 is a recognized pseudogene. The sequenced sample consisted of PBMCs or T cells enriched from blood (not recorded which). The CDR3 spells CASSKVWSAQGQGNQPQHF. In DNA form, the CDR3 reads TGTGCCAGCAGCAAAGTCTGGTCCGCACAGGGTCAGGGCAATCAGCCCCAGCATTTT.